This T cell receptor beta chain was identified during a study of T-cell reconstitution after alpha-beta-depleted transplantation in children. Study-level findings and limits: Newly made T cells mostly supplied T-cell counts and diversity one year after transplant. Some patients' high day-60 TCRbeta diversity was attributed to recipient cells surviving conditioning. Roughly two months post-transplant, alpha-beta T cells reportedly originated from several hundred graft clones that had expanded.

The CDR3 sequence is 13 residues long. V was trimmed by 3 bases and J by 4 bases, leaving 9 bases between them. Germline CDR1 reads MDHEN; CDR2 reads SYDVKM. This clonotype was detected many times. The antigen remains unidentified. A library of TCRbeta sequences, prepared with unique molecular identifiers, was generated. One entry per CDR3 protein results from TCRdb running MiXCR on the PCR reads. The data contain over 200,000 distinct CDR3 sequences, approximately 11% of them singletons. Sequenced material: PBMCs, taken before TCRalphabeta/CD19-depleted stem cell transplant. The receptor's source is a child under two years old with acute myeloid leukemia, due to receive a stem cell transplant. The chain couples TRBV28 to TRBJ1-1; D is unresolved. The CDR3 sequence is CASSFLVSTEAFF. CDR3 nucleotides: TGTGCCAGCAGTTTCCTCGTCAGCACTGAAGCTTTCTTT. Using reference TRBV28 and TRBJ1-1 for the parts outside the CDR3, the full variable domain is DVKVTQSSRYLVKRTGEKVFLECVQDMDHENMFWYRQDPGLGLRLIYFSYDVKMKEKGDIPEGYSVSREKKERFSLILESASTNQTSMYLCASSFLVSTEAFFGQGTRLTVV.